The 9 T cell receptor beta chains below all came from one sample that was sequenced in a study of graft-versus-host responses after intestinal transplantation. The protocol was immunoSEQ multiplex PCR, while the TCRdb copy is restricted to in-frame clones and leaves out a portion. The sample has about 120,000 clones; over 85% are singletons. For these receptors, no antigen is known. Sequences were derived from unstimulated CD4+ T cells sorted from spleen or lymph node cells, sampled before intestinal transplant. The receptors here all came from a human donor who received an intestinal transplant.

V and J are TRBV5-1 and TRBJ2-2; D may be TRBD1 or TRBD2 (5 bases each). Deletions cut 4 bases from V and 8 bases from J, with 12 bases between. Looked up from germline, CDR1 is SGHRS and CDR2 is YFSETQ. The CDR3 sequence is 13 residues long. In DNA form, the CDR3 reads TGCGCCAGCAGCCCGGAGAGGGGAGGGGAGCTGTTTTTT. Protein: CASSPERGGELFF.

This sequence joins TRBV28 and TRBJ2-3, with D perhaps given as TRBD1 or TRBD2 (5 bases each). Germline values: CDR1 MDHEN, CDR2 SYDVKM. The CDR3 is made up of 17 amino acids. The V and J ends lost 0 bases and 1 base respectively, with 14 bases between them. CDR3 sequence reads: CASSLWPGAGGTDTQYF. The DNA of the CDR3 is TGTGCCAGCAGTTTATGGCCCGGGGCTGGGGGCACAGATACGCAGTATTTT.

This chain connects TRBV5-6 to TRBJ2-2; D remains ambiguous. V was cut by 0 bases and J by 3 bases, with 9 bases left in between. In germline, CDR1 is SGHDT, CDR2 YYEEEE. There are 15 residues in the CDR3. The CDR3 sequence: CASSLAGRYTGELFF. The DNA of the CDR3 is TGTGCCAGCAGCTTGGCCGGTCGCTACACCGGGGAGCTGTTTTTT.

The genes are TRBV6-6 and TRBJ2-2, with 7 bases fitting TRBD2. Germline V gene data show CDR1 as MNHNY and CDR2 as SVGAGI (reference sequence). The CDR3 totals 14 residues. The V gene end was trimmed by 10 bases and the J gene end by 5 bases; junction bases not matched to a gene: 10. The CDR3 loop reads CATKGLFITGELFF. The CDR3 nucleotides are TGTGCCACGAAGGGACTATTTATAACCGGGGAGCTGTTTTTT.

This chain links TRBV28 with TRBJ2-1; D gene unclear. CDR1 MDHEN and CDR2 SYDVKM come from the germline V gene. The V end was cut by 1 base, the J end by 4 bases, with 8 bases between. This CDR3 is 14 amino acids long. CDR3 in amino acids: CASSLSPAYNEQFF. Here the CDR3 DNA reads TGTGCCAGCAGTTTATCTCCTGCTTACAATGAGCAGTTCTTC.

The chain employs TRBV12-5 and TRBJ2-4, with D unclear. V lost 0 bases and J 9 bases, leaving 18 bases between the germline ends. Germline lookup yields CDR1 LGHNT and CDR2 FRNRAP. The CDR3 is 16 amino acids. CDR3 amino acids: CASGLVRGIRKGIQYF. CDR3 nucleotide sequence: TGTGCTAGTGGTTTGGTACGTGGGATCCGAAAAGGCATTCAGTACTTC.

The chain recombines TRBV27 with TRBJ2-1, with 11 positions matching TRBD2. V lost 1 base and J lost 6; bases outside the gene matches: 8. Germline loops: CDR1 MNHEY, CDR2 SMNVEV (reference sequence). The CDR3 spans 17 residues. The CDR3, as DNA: TGTGCCAGCAGTTTATTAAACCTAGCGGGAGGAAGCAATGAGCAGTTCTTC. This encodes CASSLLNLAGGSNEQFF.

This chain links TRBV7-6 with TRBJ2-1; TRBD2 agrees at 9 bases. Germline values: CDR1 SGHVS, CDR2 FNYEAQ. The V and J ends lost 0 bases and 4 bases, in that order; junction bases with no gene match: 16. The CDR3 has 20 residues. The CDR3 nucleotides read TGTGCCAGCAGCTTAGCAGTGGCGGGAGGGAAGGCCGCCCATTACAATGAGCAGTTCTTC. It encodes CASSLAVAGGKAAHYNEQFF.

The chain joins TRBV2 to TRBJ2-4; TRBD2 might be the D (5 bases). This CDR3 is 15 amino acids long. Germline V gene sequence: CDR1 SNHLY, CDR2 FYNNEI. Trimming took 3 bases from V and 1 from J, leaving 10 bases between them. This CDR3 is CASSDPGMAKNIQYF. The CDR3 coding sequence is TGTGCCAGCAGTGACCCGGGGATGGCCAAAAACATTCAGTACTTC.